This T cell receptor beta chain was captured by sequencing in a study of T-cell reconstitution after alpha-beta-depleted transplantation in children. This clonotype was observed a handful of times. Its cognate antigen is unknown. The TCRbeta library was prepared with unique molecular identifiers. TCRdb reanalysed the PCR reads using MiXCR and keeps one entry per CDR3 protein. Among 500,000 to 600,000 distinct CDR3 sequences listed, 25% to 30% were seen once. Study-wide points: Where alpha-beta T cells came from about two months after transplant was reportedly several hundred expanded graft clones. The origin of high day-60 TCRbeta diversity in some patients lay in surviving recipient T cells and thymic progenitors. It was newly produced T cells that mostly accounted for T-cell counts and diversity one year after transplant.

Germline values: CDR1 SNHLY, CDR2 FYNNEI. This CDR3 has 12 residues. V was trimmed by 5 bases and J by 7 bases, leaving 11 bases between them. The genes are TRBV2 and TRBJ1-2; D call uncertain. This specimen consisted of PBMCs, obtained before TCRalphabeta/CD19-depleted stem cell transplant. The clonotype comes from a boy younger than two with Wiskott-Aldrich syndrome, due to receive a stem cell transplant. CDR3 region: CASSTQLLGYTF. In DNA form, the CDR3 reads TGTGCCAGCAGTACACAGCTTCTTGGCTACACCTTC.